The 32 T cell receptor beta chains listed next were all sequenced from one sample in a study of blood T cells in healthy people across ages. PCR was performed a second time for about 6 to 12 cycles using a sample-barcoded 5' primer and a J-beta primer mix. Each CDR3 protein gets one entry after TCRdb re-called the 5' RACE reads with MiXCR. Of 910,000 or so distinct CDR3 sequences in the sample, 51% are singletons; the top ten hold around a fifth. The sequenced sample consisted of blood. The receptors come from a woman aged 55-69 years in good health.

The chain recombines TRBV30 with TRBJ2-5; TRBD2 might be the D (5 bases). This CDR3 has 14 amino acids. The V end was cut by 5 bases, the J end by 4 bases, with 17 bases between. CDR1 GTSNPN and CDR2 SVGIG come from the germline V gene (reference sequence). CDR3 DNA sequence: TGTGCCTGGGAGGGTGCCGGCCTTGGAGAGACCCAGTACTTC. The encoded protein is CAWEGAGLGETQYF.

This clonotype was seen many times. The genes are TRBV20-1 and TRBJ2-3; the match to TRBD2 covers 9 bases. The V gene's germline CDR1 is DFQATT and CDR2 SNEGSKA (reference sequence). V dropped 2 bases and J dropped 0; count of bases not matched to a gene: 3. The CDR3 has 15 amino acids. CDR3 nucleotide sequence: TGCAGTGCTAGATTAGCGGGAGTTAGCACAGATACGCAGTATTTT. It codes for CSARLAGVSTDTQYF.

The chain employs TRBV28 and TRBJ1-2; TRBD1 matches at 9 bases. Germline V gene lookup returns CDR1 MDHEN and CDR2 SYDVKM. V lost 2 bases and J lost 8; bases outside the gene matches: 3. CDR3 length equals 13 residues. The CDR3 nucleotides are TGTGCCAGCAGTTTAGTTGACAGGGGGGGCTACACCTTC. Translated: CASSLVDRGGYTF.

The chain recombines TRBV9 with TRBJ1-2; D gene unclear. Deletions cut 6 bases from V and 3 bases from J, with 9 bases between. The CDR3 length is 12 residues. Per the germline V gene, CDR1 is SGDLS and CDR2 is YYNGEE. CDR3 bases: TGTGCCAGCACCGGGTCGGACTATGGCTACACCTTC. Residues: CASTGSDYGYTF.

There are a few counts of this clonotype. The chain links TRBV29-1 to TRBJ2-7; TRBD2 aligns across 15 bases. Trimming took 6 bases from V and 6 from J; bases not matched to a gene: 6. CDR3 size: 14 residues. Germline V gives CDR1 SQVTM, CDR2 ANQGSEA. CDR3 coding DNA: TGCAGCGTCCGCGGACTAGCGGGAGGGTTCGAGCAGTACTTC. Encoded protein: CSVRGLAGGFEQYF.

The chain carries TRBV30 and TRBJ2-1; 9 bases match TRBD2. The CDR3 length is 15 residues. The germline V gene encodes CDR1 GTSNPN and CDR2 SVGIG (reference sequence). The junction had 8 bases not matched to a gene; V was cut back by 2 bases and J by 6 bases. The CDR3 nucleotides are TGTGCCTGGAGTAAGGGGACTAGCTTTTCCAATGAGCAGTTCTTC. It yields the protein CAWSKGTSFSNEQFF.

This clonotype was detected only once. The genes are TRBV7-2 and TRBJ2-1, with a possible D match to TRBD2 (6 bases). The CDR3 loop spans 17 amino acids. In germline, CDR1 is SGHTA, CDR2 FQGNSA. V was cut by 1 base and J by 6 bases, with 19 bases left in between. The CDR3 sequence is CASSLVIAAGPCNEQFF. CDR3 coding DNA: TGTGCCAGCAGCTTAGTGATCGCGGCGGGGCCCTGCAATGAGCAGTTCTTC.

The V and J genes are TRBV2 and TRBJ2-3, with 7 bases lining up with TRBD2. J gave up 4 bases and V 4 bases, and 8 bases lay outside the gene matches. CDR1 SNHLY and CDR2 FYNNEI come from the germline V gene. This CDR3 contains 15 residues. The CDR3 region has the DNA TGTGCCAGCAGTGGTTCGGGGGGTTCCGCAGATACGCAGTATTTT. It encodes CASSGSGGSADTQYF.

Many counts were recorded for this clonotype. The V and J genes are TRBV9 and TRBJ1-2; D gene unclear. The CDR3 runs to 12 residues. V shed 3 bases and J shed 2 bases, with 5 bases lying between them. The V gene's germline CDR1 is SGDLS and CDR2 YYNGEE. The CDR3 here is CASSGNNYGYTF. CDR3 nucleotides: TGTGCCAGCAGCGGAAACAACTATGGCTACACCTTC.

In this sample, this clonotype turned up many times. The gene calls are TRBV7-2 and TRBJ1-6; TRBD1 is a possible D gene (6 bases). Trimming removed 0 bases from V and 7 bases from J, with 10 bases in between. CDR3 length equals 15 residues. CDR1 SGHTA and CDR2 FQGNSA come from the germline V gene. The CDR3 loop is CASSLAGGTNSPLHF. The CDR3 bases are TGTGCCAGCAGCTTAGCCGGGGGCACCAATTCACCCCTCCACTTT.

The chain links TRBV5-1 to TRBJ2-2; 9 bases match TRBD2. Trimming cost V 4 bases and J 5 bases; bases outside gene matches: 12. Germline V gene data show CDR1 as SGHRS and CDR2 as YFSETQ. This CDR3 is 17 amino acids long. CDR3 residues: CASSPSPSGAKTGELFF. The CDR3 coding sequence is TGCGCCAGCAGCCCTAGCCCTAGCGGGGCCAAGACCGGGGAGCTGTTTTTT.

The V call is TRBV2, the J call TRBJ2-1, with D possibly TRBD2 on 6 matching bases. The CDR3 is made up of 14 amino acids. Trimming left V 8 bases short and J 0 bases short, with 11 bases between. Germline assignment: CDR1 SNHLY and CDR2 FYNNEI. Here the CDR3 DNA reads TGTGCCAGCTTTGCGGGGTCCTCCTACAATGAGCAGTTCTTC. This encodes CASFAGSSYNEQFF.

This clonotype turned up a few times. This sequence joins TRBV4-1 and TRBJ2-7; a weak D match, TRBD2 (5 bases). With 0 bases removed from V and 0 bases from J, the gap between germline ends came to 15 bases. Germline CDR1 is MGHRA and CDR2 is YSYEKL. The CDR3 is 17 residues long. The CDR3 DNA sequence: TGCGCCAGCAGCCAAGAAACGGCGGGCCCAAGCTCCTACGAGCAGTACTTC. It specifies CASSQETAGPSSYEQYF.

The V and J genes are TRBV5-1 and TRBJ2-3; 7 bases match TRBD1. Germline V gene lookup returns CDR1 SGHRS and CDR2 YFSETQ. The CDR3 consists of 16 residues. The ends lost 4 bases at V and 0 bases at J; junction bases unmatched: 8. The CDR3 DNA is TGCGCCAGCAGCCTCGGGGACAGCGTAAGCACAGATACGCAGTATTTT. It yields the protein CASSLGDSVSTDTQYF.

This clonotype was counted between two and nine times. Here the CDR3 DNA reads TGTGCCATCAGTGATAAAGGGTCCAGCTCACCCCTCCACTTT. Protein: CAISDKGSSSPLHF. This chain joins TRBV10-3 and TRBJ1-6; no clear D gene. This CDR3 contains 14 residues. The ends were cut back, 3 bases at V and 10 bases at J, with 13 bases in the middle. Germline V gene sequence: CDR1 ENHRY, CDR2 SYGVKD.

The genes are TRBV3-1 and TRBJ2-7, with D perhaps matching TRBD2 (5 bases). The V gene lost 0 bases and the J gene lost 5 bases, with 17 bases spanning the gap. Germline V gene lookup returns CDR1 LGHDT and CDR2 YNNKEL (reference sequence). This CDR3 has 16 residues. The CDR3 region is CASSQDRRISKHEQYF. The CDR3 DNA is TGTGCCAGCAGCCAAGATCGGAGGATTAGCAAGCACGAGCAGTACTTC.

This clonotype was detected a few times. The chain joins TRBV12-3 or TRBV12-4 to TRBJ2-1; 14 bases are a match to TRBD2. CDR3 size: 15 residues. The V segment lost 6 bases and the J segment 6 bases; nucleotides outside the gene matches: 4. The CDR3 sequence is CASRDGLAGGNEQFF. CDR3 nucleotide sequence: TGTGCCAGCAGAGACGGACTAGCGGGGGGCAATGAGCAGTTCTTC.

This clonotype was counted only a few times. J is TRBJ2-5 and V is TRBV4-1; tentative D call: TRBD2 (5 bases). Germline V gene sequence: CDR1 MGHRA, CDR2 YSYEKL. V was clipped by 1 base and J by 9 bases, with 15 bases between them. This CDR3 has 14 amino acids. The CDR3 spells CASSQVVGVGAQYF. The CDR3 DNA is TGCGCCAGCAGCCAAGTGGTAGGCGTCGGGGCCCAGTACTTC.

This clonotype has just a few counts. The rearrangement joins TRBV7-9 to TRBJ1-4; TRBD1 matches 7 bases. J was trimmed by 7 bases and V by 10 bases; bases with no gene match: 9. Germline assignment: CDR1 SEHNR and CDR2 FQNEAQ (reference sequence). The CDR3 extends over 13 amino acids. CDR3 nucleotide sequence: TGTGCCACGGGGACAGCGGGGAGTGAAAAACTGTTTTTT. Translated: CATGTAGSEKLFF.

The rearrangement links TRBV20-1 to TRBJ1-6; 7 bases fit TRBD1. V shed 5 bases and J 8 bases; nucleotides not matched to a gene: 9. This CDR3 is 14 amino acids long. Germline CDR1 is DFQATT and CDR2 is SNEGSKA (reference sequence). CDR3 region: CSAGRGQPYSPLHF. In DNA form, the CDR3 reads TGCAGTGCTGGCCGGGGACAGCCGTATTCACCCCTCCACTTT.

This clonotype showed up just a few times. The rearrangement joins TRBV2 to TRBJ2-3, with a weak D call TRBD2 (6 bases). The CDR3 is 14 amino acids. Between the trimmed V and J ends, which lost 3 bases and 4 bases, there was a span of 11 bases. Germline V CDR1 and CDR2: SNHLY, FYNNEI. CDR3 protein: CASSEGRRADTQYF. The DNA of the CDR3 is TGTGCCAGCAGTGAGGGGCGGAGGGCAGATACGCAGTATTTT.

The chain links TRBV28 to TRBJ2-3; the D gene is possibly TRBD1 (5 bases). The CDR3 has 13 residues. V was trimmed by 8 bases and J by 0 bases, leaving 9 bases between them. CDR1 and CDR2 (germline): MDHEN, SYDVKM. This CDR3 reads CASQGGSTDTQYF. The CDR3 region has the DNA TGTGCCAGCCAGGGCGGTAGCACAGATACGCAGTATTTT.

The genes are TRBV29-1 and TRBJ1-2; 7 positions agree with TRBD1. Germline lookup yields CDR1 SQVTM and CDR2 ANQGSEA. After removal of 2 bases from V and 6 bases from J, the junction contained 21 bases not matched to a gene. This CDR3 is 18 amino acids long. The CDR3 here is CSVEKPYIITTGVDGYTF. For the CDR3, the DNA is TGCAGCGTTGAAAAACCTTATATAATAACCACAGGGGTGGATGGCTACACCTTC.

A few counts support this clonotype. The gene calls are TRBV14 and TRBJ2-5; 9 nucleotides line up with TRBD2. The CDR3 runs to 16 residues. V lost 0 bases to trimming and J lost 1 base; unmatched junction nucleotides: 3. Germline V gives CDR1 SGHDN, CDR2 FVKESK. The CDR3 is CASSQDQAGGQETQYF. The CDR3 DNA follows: TGTGCCAGCAGCCAAGACCAAGCGGGGGGCCAAGAGACCCAGTACTTC.

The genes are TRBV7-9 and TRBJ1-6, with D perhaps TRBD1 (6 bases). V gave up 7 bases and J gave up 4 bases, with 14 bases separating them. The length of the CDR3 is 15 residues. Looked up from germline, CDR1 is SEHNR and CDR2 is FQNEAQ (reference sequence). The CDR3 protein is CASIRTEEYNSPLHF. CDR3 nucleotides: TGTGCCAGCATCCGGACAGAAGAGTATAATTCACCCCTCCACTTT.

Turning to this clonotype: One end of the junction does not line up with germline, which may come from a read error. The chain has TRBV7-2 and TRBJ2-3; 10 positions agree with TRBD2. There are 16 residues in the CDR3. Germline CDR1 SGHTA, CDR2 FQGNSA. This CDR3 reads CASGLDPSGRVDTQYF. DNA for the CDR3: TGTGCCAGCGGCTTAGATCCTAGCGGGAGAGTAGATACGCAGTATTTT.

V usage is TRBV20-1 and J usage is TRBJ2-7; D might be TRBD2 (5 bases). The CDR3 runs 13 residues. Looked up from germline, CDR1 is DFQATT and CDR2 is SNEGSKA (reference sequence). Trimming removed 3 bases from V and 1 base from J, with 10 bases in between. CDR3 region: CSARGPGSYEQYF. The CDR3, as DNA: TGCAGTGCTAGGGGCCCGGGGTCCTACGAGCAGTACTTC.

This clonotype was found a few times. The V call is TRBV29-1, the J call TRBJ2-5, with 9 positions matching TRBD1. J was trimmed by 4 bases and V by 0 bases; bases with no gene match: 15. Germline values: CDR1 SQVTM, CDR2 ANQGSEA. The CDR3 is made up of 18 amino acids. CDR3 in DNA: TGCAGCGTTGAAGATCCGGTGGGACAGGGATGGGGTGGAGAGACCCAGTACTTC. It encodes CSVEDPVGQGWGGETQYF.

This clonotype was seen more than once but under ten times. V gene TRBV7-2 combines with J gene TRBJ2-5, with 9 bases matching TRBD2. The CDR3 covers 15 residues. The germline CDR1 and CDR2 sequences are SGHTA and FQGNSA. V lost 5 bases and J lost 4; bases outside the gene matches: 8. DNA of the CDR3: TGTGCCAGCAGCCCAAAGGTAGCGGGAGTAGAGACCCAGTACTTC. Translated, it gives CASSPKVAGVETQYF.

The DNA for the CDR3 is TGTGCCAGCAGCCATGGGACTAGTTCGATCAATGAGCAGTTCTTC. It translates to CASSHGTSSINEQFF. The chain has TRBV11-3 and TRBJ2-1; the match to TRBD2 covers 8 bases. The CDR3 length is 15 residues. Germline V lookup: CDR1 SGHNT, CDR2 YENEEA. With 5 bases clipped from V and 6 bases from J, the junction kept 9 bases outside the gene matches.

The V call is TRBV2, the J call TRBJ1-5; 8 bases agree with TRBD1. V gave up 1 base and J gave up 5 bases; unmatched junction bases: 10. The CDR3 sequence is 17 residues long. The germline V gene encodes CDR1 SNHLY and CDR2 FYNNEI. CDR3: CASSEGWTGSSDQPQHF. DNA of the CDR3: TGTGCCAGCAGTGAAGGTTGGACAGGGTCCAGCGATCAGCCCCAGCATTTT.

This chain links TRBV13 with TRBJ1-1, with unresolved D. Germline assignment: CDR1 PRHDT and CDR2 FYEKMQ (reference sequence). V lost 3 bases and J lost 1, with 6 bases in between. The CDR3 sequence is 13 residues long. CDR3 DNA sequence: TGTGCCAGCAGCTTGGCCTGGAACACTGAAGCTTTCTTT. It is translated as CASSLAWNTEAFF.